A single sample is the source of the 12 T cell receptor beta chains below, sequenced in a study of long-term antiretroviral therapy in people with HIV. Sequencing relied on immunoSEQ assay v3.0, run at survey level. Profiled with immunoSEQ multiplex PCR; TCRdb holds only in-frame clones, not every one. Among just over 35,000 clones listed, approximately 83% were seen once. This specimen consisted of unsorted PBMCs, obtained 2.2 years after starting antiretroviral therapy. All receptors come from a man between 18 and 35 years old with HIV.

Comment on this clone: Compared with germline, one end of the junction differs, possibly owing to a read error. V gene TRBV7-7 combines with J gene TRBJ2-3, with 9 bases lining up with TRBD2. The CDR3 totals 14 residues. The V gene's germline CDR1 is SSHAT and CDR2 FNYEAQ (reference sequence). CDR3 loop: CASSLAGVTDTQYF. The CDR3 DNA is TGTGCTAGCAGCTTAGCGGGGGTCACAGATACGCAGTATTTT.

The chain employs TRBV6-1 and TRBJ2-1; unclear D gene. V was trimmed by 3 bases and J by 8 bases, leaving 17 bases between them. Germline-derived CDR1 and CDR2 are MNHNS and SASEGT. The CDR3 consists of 15 residues. As DNA, the CDR3 is TGTGCCAGCAGTGATTACCCATCCGCTCACGATGAGCAGTTCTTC. Translation gives CASSDYPSAHDEQFF.

This chain joins TRBV9 and TRBJ1-4, with D possibly TRBD1 on 5 matching bases. The CDR3 is 15 amino acids. The germline V and J ends were trimmed by 2 bases and 3 bases, with 11 bases remaining between them. CDR1 SGDLS and CDR2 YYNGEE come from the germline V gene. This CDR3 reads CASSVWDGSNEKLFF. CDR3 coding DNA: TGTGCCAGCAGCGTCTGGGACGGATCTAATGAAAAACTGTTTTTT.

The chain couples TRBV28 to TRBJ2-7, with TRBD1 matching over 12 bases. The CDR3 totals 15 residues. Trimming took 7 bases from V and 3 from J; bases not matched to a gene: 7. Germline V gene lookup returns CDR1 MDHEN and CDR2 SYDVKM. The CDR3 spells CASTHGTGGIYEQYF. The CDR3 region has the DNA TGTGCCAGCACCCACGGGACAGGGGGCATCTACGAGCAGTACTTC.

The CDR3 reads CAISMTPNTEAFF. DNA for the CDR3: TGTGCCATCAGTATGACACCGAACACTGAAGCTTTCTTT. J is TRBJ1-1 and V is TRBV10-3; no definite D call. V lost 5 bases to trimming and J lost 1 base, with 8 bases between them. Germline V gene lookup returns CDR1 ENHRY and CDR2 SYGVKD. CDR3 length: 13 residues.

In regard to this clone: No conserved phenylalanine or tryptophan is present at the end of the CDR3, so a read error is the likely explanation. The DNA is omitted, as the CDR3 cannot be located on it reliably, and the CDR3 follows TCRdb's listing. The rearrangement uses TRBV28 and TRBJ2-7; the table's TRBD2 call for D was not verified on the DNA. Germline CDR1 MDHEN, CDR2 SYDVKM. Termini included, the CDR3 measures 17 amino acids. The CDR3 protein is CASSYPGREEGQRSSTS.

This chain connects TRBV28 to TRBJ2-7; D uncertain. The CDR3 runs to 12 residues. The V end lost 8 bases, the J end lost 0 bases, and 8 bases lay between the germline ends. The germline gives CDR1 MDHEN, CDR2 SYDVKM. The CDR3 DNA follows: TGTGCCAGCTTCCGTTCCTCCTACGAGCAGTACTTC. This translates into CASFRSSYEQYF.

The chain joins TRBV5-6 to TRBJ1-1, with a weak D call TRBD1 (5 bases). This CDR3 has 13 residues. Trimming removed 6 bases from V and 3 bases from J, with 12 bases in between. Germline V gene lookup returns CDR1 SGHDT and CDR2 YYEEEE. The CDR3 sequence is CASTATVYTEAFF. CDR3 coding DNA: TGTGCCAGCACCGCGACAGTCTACACTGAAGCTTTCTTT.

This clone showed up just once. This chain joins TRBV7-8 and TRBJ2-1; D may match TRBD1 or TRBD2 (5 bases each). Trimming removed 1 base at V and 6 bases at J, with 10 bases between. CDR3 size: 14 residues. Germline values: CDR1 SGHVS, CDR2 FQNEAQ. Here the CDR3 DNA reads TGTGCCAGCAGCTTAGTGGGGACCAGCAATGAGCAGTTCTTC. It yields the protein CASSLVGTSNEQFF.

CDR3 bases: TGTGCCAGCCAATTTAGTCTACGGGGGGGCCGGGAGACCCAGTACTTC. Its protein is CASQFSLRGGRETQYF. The chain links TRBV6-6 to TRBJ2-5; 8 bases fit TRBD2. There are 16 residues in the CDR3. The germline V gene has CDR1 MNHNY and CDR2 SVGAGI (reference sequence). V dropped 8 bases and J dropped 5; count of bases not matched to a gene: 16.

The rearrangement uses TRBV7-3 and TRBJ2-6; 9 nucleotides align to TRBD1. The CDR3 contains 20 residues. Germline loops: CDR1 SGHTA, CDR2 FQGTGA. The V gene end was trimmed by 5 bases and the J gene end by 0 bases; junction bases not matched to a gene: 14. The CDR3 bases are TGTGCCAGCAGCCCACGGGACAGGGCCTCCGCTCGCTCTGGGGCCAACGTCCTGACTTTC. Translation: CASSPRDRASARSGANVLTF. The full variable domain, completed using reference TRBV7-3 and TRBJ2-6, is GAGVSQTPSNKVTEKGKYVELRCDPISGHTALYWYRQSLGQGPEFLIYFQGTGAADDSGLPNDRFFAVRPEGSVSTLKIQRTERGDSAVYLCASSPRDRASARSGANVLTFGAGSRLTVL.

The rearrangement joins TRBV7-9 to TRBJ1-3; unclear D gene. Trimming left V 5 bases short and J 0 bases short, with 14 bases between. The germline V gene has CDR1 SEHNR and CDR2 FQNEAQ (reference sequence). This CDR3 contains 16 residues. The CDR3 DNA follows: TGTGCCAGCAGCCTACTAGACGGAAGCTCTGGAAACACCATATATTTT. It yields the protein CASSLLDGSSGNTIYF.